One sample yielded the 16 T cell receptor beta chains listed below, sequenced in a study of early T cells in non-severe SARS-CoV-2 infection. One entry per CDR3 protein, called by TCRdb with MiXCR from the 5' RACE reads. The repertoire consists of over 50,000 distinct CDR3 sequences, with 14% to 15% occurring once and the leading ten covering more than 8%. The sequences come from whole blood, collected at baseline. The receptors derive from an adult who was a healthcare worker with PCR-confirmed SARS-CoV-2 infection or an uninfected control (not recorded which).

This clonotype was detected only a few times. The CDR3 region is CASSVREGTGELFF. CDR3 in DNA: TGTGCCAGCAGTGTCAGGGAAGGCACCGGGGAGCTGTTTTTT. The rearrangement joins TRBV25-1 to TRBJ2-2; perhaps TRBD1 as D (5 bases). V gave up 4 bases and J gave up 4 bases, with 10 bases separating them. The CDR3 runs to 14 residues. Germline V gene sequence: CDR1 MGHDK, CDR2 SYGVNS. Full variable domain (rest looked up from reference TRBV25-1 and TRBJ2-2): EADIYQTPRYLVIGTGKKITLECSQTMGHDKMYWYQQDPGMELHLIHYSYGVNSTEKGDLSSESTVSRIRTEHFPLTLESARPSHTSQYLCASSVREGTGELFFGEGSRLTVL.

The CDR3 here is CASSSPGSSYEQYF. In DNA, the CDR3 is TGTGCCAGCAGCTCCCCCGGCAGCTCCTACGAGCAGTACTTC. The rearrangement uses TRBV11-2 and TRBJ2-7; D call uncertain. CDR1 is SGHAT, CDR2 FQNNGV, per germline. Trimming took 4 bases from V and 0 from J, leaving 10 bases between them. The CDR3 covers 14 residues.

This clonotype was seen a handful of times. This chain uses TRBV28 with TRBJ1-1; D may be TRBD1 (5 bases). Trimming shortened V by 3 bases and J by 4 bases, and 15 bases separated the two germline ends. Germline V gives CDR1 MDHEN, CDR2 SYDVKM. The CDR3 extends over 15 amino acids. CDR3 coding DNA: TGTGCCAGCAGTTTGCCAGGGTCCGGGGGCACTGAAGCTTTCTTT. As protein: CASSLPGSGGTEAFF.

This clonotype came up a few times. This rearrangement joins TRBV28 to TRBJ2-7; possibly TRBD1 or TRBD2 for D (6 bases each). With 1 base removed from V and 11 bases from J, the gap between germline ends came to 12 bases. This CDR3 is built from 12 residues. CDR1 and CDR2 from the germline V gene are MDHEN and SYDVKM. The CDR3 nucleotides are TGTGCCAGCAGTTTATTGAGGGGGGAGAAGTACTTC. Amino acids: CASSLLRGEKYF.

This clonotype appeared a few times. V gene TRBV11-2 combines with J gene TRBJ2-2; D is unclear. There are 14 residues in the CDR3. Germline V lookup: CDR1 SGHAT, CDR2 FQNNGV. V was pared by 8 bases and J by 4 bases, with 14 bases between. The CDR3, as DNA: TGTGCCAGCGGCGACCAGGCGAGCACCGGGGAGCTGTTTTTT. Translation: CASGDQASTGELFF.

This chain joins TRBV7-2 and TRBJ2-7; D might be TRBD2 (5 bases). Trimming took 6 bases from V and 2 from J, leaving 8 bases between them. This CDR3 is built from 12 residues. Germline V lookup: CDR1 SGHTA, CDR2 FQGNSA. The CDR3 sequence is CASSLATYEQYF. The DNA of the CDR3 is TGTGCCAGCAGTCTAGCAACCTACGAGCAGTACTTC. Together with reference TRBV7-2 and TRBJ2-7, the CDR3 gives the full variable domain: GAGVSQSPSNKVTEKGKDVELRCDPISGHTALYWYRQSLGQGLEFLIYFQGNSAPDKSGLPSDRFSAERTGGSVSTLTIQRTQQEDSAVYLCASSLATYEQYFGPGTRLTVT.

The CDR3 DNA follows: TGTGCCAGCAGTCCCCCGGCGGGAACTGAAGCTTTCTTT. Residues: CASSPPAGTEAFF. V and J are TRBV28 and TRBJ1-1; no reliable D call. The CDR3 runs 13 residues. Germline CDR1 and CDR2: MDHEN and SYDVKM. V gave up 5 bases and J gave up 5 bases, with 12 bases separating them.

The DNA for the CDR3 is TGCGCCAGCCGAGCGGGACTAGCGGGTAAAGGGTACACCGGGGAGCTGTTTTTT. Translating it yields CASRAGLAGKGYTGELFF. The V and J genes are TRBV10-2 and TRBJ2-2, with 12 positions matching TRBD2. The length of the CDR3 is 18 residues. The germline V gene encodes CDR1 WSHSY and CDR2 SAAADI. After removal of 8 bases from V and 3 bases from J, the junction contained 13 bases not matched to a gene.

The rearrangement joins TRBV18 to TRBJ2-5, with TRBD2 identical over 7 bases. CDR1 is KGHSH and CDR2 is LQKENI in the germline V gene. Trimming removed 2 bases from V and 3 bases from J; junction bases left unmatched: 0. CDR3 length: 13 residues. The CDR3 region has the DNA TGTGCCAGCTCACCAAGCGGGGAAGAGACCCAGTACTTC. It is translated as CASSPSGEETQYF.

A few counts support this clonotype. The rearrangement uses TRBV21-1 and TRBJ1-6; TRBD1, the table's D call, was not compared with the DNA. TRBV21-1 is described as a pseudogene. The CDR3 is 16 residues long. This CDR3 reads CASSKGGGSRNSPLHF. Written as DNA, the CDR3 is TGTGCCAGCAGCAAAGGTGGGGGATCGCGTAATTCACCCCTCCACTTT.

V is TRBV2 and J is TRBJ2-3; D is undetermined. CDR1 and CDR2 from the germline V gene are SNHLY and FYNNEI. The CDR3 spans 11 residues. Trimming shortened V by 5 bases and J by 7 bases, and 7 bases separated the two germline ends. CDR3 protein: CASSSSNTQYF. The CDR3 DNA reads TGTGCCAGCAGTTCGTCAAATACGCAGTATTTT. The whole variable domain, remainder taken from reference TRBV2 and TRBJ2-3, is EPEVTQTPSHQVTQMGQEVILRCVPISNHLYFYWYRQILGQKVEFLVSFYNNEISEKSEIFDDQFSVERPDGSNFTLKIRSTKLEDSAMYFCASSSSNTQYFGPGTRLTVL.

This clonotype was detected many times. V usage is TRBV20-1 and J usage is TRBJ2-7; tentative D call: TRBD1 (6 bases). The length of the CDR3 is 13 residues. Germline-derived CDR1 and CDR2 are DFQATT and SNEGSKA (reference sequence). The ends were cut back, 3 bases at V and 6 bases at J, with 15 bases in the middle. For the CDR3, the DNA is TGCAGTGCTAGTATCAGGACCAGGGGCGAGCAGTACTTC. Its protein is CSASIRTRGEQYF.

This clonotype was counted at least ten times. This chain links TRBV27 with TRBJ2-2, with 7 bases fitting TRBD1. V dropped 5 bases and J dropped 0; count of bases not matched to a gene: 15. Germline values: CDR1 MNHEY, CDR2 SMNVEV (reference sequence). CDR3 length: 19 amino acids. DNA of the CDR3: TGTGCCAGCAGTCTCCGGGACAGAGTGGCCCGACCGAACACCGGGGAGCTGTTTTTT. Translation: CASSLRDRVARPNTGELFF.

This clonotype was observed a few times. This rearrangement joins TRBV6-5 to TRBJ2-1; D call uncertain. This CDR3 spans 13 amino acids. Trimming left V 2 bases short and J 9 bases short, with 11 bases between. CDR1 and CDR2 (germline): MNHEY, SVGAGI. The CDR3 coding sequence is TGTGCCAGCAGTTACCGCCGGACCGGTGAGCAGTTCTTC. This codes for CASSYRRTGEQFF.

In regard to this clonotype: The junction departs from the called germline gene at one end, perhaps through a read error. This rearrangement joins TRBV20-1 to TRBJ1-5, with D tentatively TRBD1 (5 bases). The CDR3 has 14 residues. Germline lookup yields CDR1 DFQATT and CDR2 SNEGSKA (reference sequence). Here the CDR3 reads CSAREGGGNQPQHF. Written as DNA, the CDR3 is TGCAGTGCCAGAGAGGGAGGGGGCAATCAGCCCCAGCATTTT.

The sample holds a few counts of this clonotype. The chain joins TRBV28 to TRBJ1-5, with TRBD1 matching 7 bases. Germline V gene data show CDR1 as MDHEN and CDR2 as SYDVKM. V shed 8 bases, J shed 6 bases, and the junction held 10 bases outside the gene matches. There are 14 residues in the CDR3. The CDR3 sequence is CASQTGSRSQPQHF. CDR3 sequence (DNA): TGTGCCAGCCAGACAGGGTCTCGAAGTCAGCCCCAGCATTTT.